This T cell receptor beta chain was sequenced in a study of CD8 T cells in ankylosing spondylitis. Study-level points and caveats: The study looked at matched synovial fluid samples from ankylosing spondylitis patients. Disease-linked clones were reported to be significantly enriched there. Existing reports had already noted some motif variants in reactive arthritis synovial fluid and blood. Relatively rare in peripheral blood, disease-linked clones were also CD8+. Among TCR beta sequences, a motif of about 8 highly homologous variants appeared characteristic of ankylosing spondylitis blood.

Using quantitative 5'-RACE with molecular barcodes, the authors made TCR beta libraries. Each CDR3 protein gets one entry after TCRdb re-called the 5' RACE reads with MiXCR. The sample shows roughly 670,000 distinct CDR3 sequences, around 20% of them seen only once. This clonotype has only a few counts. Its specificity is not known. The V gene lost 3 bases and the J gene lost 6 bases, with 13 bases spanning the gap. The CDR3 runs 14 residues. Germline CDR1 reads ENHRY; CDR2 reads SYGVKD. Sequencing was done on a sample of blood, either unsorted or a sorted T cell fraction (not recorded which). The chain links TRBV10-3 to TRBJ2-3; D is uncertain. The sequence derives from a male donor with ankylosing spondylitis. The DNA for the CDR3 is TGTGCCATCAGTGAATCGTACGATATGGATACGCAGTATTTT. Translating it yields CAISESYDMDTQYF.